The 23 T cell receptor beta chains below come from one sample, sequenced in a study of cytomegalovirus exposure and HLA in healthy donors. A multiplex PCR was run with 60 Vbeta primers and 13 Jbeta primers. The assay was immunoSEQ multiplex PCR, and TCRdb's table has in-frame clones only and misses some. The sample records 200,000 or so clones, 75% to 90% being singletons. Specimen: PBMCs. These TCRs come from a man in his forties in good health and CMV-seropositive.

This clone was picked up a small number of times. The chain is built from TRBV6-1 and TRBJ1-6; D not certain. The CDR3 contains 15 residues. Trimming stripped 1 base from V and 2 bases from J, with 6 bases between. Per germline, CDR1 MNHNS and CDR2 SASEGT. The CDR3, as DNA: TGTGCCAGCAGTGAAGAGAGAACCTATAATTCACCCCTCCACTTT. This codes for CASSEERTYNSPLHF.

This clone was seen more than once but under ten times. The CDR3: CAISDYGGGNQPQHF. CDR3 coding DNA: TGTGCCATCAGTGATTATGGGGGCGGCAATCAGCCCCAGCATTTT. The chain combines TRBV10-3 with TRBJ1-5; possible D gene TRBD1, 6 bases. The V and J ends lost 3 bases and 2 bases respectively, with 11 bases between them. The CDR3 has 15 amino acids. Germline V gene lookup returns CDR1 ENHRY and CDR2 SYGVKD.

This rearrangement joins TRBV6-6 to TRBJ2-7; 7 bases align to TRBD1. Germline V gene sequence: CDR1 MNHNY, CDR2 SVGAGI (reference sequence). The J segment lost 0 bases and the V segment lost 4 bases, leaving 6 bases of the junction unmatched. The CDR3 consists of 15 residues. CDR3 coding DNA: TGTGCCAGCAGTTTACAGGGGCTGAACTCCTACGAGCAGTACTTC. Translating gives CASSLQGLNSYEQYF.

The chain links TRBV11-2 to TRBJ2-1; 13 bases are a match to TRBD2. In germline, CDR1 is SGHAT, CDR2 FQNNGV. This CDR3 comprises 14 residues. The J segment lost 10 bases and the V segment lost 3 bases, leaving 3 bases of the junction unmatched. This CDR3 reads CASSFILAGGEQFF. In DNA form, the CDR3 reads TGTGCCAGCAGCTTTATACTAGCGGGGGGGGAGCAGTTCTTC.

The genes are TRBV7-3 and TRBJ2-1, with 7 nucleotides matching TRBD1. J was trimmed by 4 bases and V by 5 bases; bases with no gene match: 2. Germline loops: CDR1 SGHTA, CDR2 FQGTGA. The CDR3 runs 13 residues. CDR3 sequence (DNA): TGTGCCAGCAGCCGGACAGGTTACAATGAGCAGTTCTTC. It translates to CASSRTGYNEQFF.

The J gene is TRBJ1-2, the V gene TRBV6-5; D uncertain. Germline values: CDR1 MNHEY, CDR2 SVGAGI. The V and J ends lost 0 bases and 4 bases respectively, with 15 bases between them. The CDR3 is 16 residues long. The CDR3 protein is CASSYSPGWGVYGYTF. Here the CDR3 DNA reads TGTGCCAGCAGTTACTCGCCGGGGTGGGGTGTCTATGGCTACACCTTC.

The chain carries TRBV7-3 and TRBJ2-3; the match to TRBD1 covers 9 bases. V lost 3 bases to trimming and J lost 8 bases; unmatched junction nucleotides: 3. The CDR3 has 13 residues. CDR1 is SGHTA and CDR2 is FQGTGA in the germline V gene. CDR3 loop: CASSLGTGTTQYF. The CDR3 nucleotides are TGTGCCAGCAGCTTGGGGACAGGGACTACGCAGTATTTT.

The CDR3 region is CASSLVRGQGNEKLFF. DNA of the CDR3: TGTGCCAGCAGCTTAGTACGGGGACAGGGAAATGAAAAACTGTTTTTT. This chain connects TRBV7-9 to TRBJ1-4, with TRBD1 identical over 9 bases. V lost 1 base, J lost 5 bases, and 5 bases stayed unmatched. Germline V gene lookup returns CDR1 SEHNR and CDR2 FQNEAQ (reference sequence). The CDR3 has 16 residues.

V is TRBV7-8 and J is TRBJ1-1; D unresolved. Trimming cost V 5 bases and J 1 base, with 14 bases left between them. This CDR3 is built from 15 residues. Germline V gene sequence: CDR1 SGHVS, CDR2 FQNEAQ. CDR3 residues: CASSLTETRNTEAFF. CDR3 coding DNA: TGTGCCAGCAGCCTTACTGAGACAAGGAACACTGAAGCTTTCTTT.

This chain connects TRBV20-1 to TRBJ2-2, with 8 positions matching TRBD2. V trimming: 8 bases; J trimming: 6 bases; junction bases outside the gene matches: 2. Germline V gene lookup returns CDR1 DFQATT and CDR2 SNEGSKA (reference sequence). The CDR3 is 11 amino acids. CDR3 amino acids: CSSSGAGELFF. Here the CDR3 DNA reads TGCAGTAGTAGCGGGGCCGGGGAGCTGTTTTTT.

This chain uses TRBV18 with TRBJ1-1; tentatively, D is TRBD1 (5 bases). Germline V CDR1 and CDR2: KGHSH, LQKENI. CDR3 size: 13 residues. V lost 7 bases to trimming and J lost 6 bases, with 15 bases between them. CDR3 nucleotide sequence: TGTGCCAGCTTCCCCGGGGGGAGCGCTGAAGCTTTCTTT. It translates to CASFPGGSAEAFF.

V gene TRBV6-1 combines with J gene TRBJ2-2; D is perhaps TRBD2 (5 bases). The V and J ends lost 7 bases and 6 bases respectively, with 15 bases between them. Germline CDR1 and CDR2: MNHNS and SASEGT. The CDR3 extends over 14 amino acids. This CDR3 reads CASTSASIAGELFF. Written as DNA, the CDR3 is TGTGCCAGCACGAGTGCTAGCATTGCCGGGGAGCTGTTTTTT.

The J gene is TRBJ2-1, the V gene TRBV11-2; D possibly corresponds to TRBD1 (6 bases). CDR1 is SGHAT and CDR2 is FQNNGV in the germline V gene. V was shortened by 1 base and J by 6 bases, with 10 bases between the two germline ends. The CDR3 contains 14 residues. The CDR3 DNA reads as TGTGCCAGCAGCTTAGTGAGGGGGAGCAATGAGCAGTTCTTC. Translated: CASSLVRGSNEQFF. The variable domain in full, with the rest retrieved from reference TRBV11-2 and TRBJ2-1, is EAGVAQSPRYKIIEKRQSVAFWCNPISGHATLYWYQQILGQGPKLLIQFQNNGVVDDSQLPKDRFSAERLKGVDSTLKIQPAKLEDSAVYLCASSLVRGSNEQFFGPGTRLTVL.

This clone showed up just a few times. In the same sample, other DNA sequences code for this CDR3. The V call is TRBV7-3, the J call TRBJ2-7; no clear D gene. Germline V gene data show CDR1 as SGHTA and CDR2 as FQGTGA. Trimming stripped 5 bases from V and 0 bases from J, with 5 bases between. CDR3 size: 12 residues. CDR3 nucleotide sequence: TGTGCCAGCAGCCTCAGCTCCTACGAGCAGTACTTC. Its protein is CASSLSSYEQYF.

CDR3 DNA: TGTGCCAGCGGGGGACAGTACCAAGAGACCCAGTACTTC. Translated, it gives CASGGQYQETQYF. V gene TRBV6-6 combines with J gene TRBJ2-5, with 7 bases fitting TRBD1. The germline gives CDR1 MNHNY, CDR2 SVGAGI (reference sequence). CDR3 length: 13 residues. With V trimmed by 8 bases and J by 0 bases, 3 bases remained unmatched.

The chain joins TRBV9 to TRBJ1-6; possibly TRBD1 for D (5 bases). This CDR3 region has 17 residues. Germline CDR1 is SGDLS and CDR2 is YYNGEE. Between the trimmed V and J ends, which lost 4 bases and 8 bases, there was a span of 22 bases. The CDR3 bases are TGTGCCAGCAGCCCAGCCCGCGGGGGTTCCGAACATTCACCCCTCCACTTT. Translating gives CASSPARGGSEHSPLHF.

This chain connects TRBV10-3 to TRBJ1-5, with 8 nucleotides matching TRBD1. The CDR3 totals 16 residues. Germline V gene data show CDR1 as ENHRY and CDR2 as SYGVKD. Trimming removed 5 bases from V and 7 bases from J; junction bases left unmatched: 13. CDR3 residues: CAISPGRQGAEQPQHF. The DNA of the CDR3 is TGTGCCATCAGTCCAGGGAGGCAGGGGGCGGAACAGCCCCAGCATTTT.

The genes are TRBV12-5 and TRBJ1-1; D unresolved. Germline V gives CDR1 LGHNT, CDR2 FRNRAP. With 2 bases removed from V and 8 bases from J, the gap between germline ends came to 12 bases. The CDR3 has 13 residues. The CDR3 DNA is TGTGCTAGTGGTTTGAGATCGGGAGAGGAAGCTTTCTTT. Its translation is CASGLRSGEEAFF.

The chain couples TRBV2 to TRBJ1-2; 9 nucleotides match TRBD1. This CDR3 contains 14 residues. The germline V gene encodes CDR1 SNHLY and CDR2 FYNNEI. The J segment lost 4 bases and the V segment lost 8 bases, leaving 8 bases of the junction unmatched. The CDR3 spells CASSGTGYTYGYTF. The CDR3 coding sequence is TGTGCCAGCTCCGGGACAGGGTACACCTATGGCTACACCTTC.

J is TRBJ1-5 and V is TRBV4-1; TRBD1 matches at 7 bases. Germline V gives CDR1 MGHRA, CDR2 YSYEKL. This CDR3 spans 15 amino acids. The junction had 5 bases not matched to a gene; V was cut back by 4 bases and J by 2 bases. CDR3 loop: CASSLQGDGNQPQHF. For the CDR3, the DNA is TGCGCCAGCAGCCTCCAGGGGGATGGCAATCAGCCCCAGCATTTT.

The genes are TRBV28 and TRBJ1-5; D remains ambiguous. V gave up 2 bases and J gave up 7 bases, with 21 bases separating them. The CDR3 contains 17 residues. Germline V gene data show CDR1 as MDHEN and CDR2 as SYDVKM. CDR3 residues: CASSLDAAGRGGQPQHF. The CDR3 DNA follows: TGTGCCAGCAGTTTAGATGCCGCCGGCCGAGGTGGGCAGCCCCAGCATTTT.

V is TRBV7-9 and J is TRBJ1-6; the D is unclear. There are 17 residues in the CDR3. V gave up 3 bases and J gave up 8 bases, with 20 bases separating them. Per the germline V gene, CDR1 is SEHNR and CDR2 is FQNEAQ (reference sequence). Written as DNA, the CDR3 is TGTGCCAGCAGCTTCGAAGAACACCGCATTGGAGATTCACCCCTCCACTTT. The encoded protein is CASSFEEHRIGDSPLHF.

The CDR3 DNA sequence: TGTGCCAGCTCACCGCTAGCGGGGGGATACCAAGAGACCCAGTACTTC. Its protein product is CASSPLAGGYQETQYF. The chain links TRBV18 to TRBJ2-5; 11 positions agree with TRBD2. V gave up 3 bases and J gave up 0 bases; unmatched junction bases: 3. From germline, CDR1 is KGHSH and CDR2 LQKENI. The CDR3 consists of 16 residues. Based on the CDR3 plus reference TRBV18 and TRBJ2-5, the full variable domain is NAGVMQNPRHLVRRRGQEARLRCSPMKGHSHVYWYRQLPEEGLKFMVYLQKENIIDESGMPKERFSAEFPKEGPSILRIQQVVRGDSAAYFCASSPLAGGYQETQYFGPGTRLLVL.